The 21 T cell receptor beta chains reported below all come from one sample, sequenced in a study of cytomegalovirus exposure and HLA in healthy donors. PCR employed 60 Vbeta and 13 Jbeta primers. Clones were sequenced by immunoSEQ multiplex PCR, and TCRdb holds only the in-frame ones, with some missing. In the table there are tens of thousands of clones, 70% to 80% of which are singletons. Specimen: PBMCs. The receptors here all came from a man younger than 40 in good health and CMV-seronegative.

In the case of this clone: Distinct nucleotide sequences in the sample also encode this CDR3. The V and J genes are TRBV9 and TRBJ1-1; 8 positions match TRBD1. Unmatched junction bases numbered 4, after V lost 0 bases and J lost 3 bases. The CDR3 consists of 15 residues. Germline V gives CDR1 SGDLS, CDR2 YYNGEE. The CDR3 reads CASSVASTGDTEAFF. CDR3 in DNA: TGTGCCAGCAGCGTAGCTTCGACAGGGGACACTGAAGCTTTCTTT.

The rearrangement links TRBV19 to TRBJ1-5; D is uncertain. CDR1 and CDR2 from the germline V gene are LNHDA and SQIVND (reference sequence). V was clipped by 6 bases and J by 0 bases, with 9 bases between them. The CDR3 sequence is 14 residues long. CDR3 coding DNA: TGTGCCAGTAGCCTCGGGAATAGCAATCAGCCCCAGCATTTT. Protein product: CASSLGNSNQPQHF.

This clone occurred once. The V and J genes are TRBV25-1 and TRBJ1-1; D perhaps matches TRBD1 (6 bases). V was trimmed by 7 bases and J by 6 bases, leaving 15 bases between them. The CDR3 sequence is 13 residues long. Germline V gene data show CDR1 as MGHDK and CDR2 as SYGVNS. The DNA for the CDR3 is TGTGCCAGCACATACCCAGGACAGTCTGAAGCTTTCTTT. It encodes CASTYPGQSEAFF.

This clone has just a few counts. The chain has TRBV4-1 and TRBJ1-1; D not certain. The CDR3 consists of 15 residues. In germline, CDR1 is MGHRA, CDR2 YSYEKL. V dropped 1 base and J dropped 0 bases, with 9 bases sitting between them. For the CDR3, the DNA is TGCGCCAGCAGCCAAGCTCGGTTTGTGAACACTGAAGCTTTCTTT. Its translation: CASSQARFVNTEAFF.

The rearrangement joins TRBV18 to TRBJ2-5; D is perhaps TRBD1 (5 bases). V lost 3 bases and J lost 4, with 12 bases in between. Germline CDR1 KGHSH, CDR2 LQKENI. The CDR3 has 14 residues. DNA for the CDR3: TGTGCCAGCTCACCCGTCCTCCAGGGAGAGACCCAGTACTTC. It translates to CASSPVLQGETQYF.

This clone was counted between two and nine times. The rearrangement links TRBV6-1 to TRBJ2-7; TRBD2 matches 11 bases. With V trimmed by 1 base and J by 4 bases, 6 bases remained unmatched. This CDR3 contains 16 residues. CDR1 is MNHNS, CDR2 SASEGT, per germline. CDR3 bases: TGTGCCAGCAGTGAAGGACTAGCGGGATTGAGGTACGAGCAGTACGTC. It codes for CASSEGLAGLRYEQYV.

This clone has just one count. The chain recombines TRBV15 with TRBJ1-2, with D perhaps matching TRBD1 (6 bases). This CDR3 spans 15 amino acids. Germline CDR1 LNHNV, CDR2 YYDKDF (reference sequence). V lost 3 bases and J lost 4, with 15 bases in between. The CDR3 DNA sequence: TGTGCCACCAGCAGTGAGCGACAGGTGCCCTATGGCTACACCTTC. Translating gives CATSSERQVPYGYTF.

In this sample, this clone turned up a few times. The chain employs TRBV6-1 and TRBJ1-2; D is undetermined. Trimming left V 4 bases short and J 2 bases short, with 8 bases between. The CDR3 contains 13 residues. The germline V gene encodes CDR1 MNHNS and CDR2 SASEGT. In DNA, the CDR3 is TGTGCCAGCAGTGCGCGCGGCAACTATGGCTACACCTTC. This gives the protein CASSARGNYGYTF.

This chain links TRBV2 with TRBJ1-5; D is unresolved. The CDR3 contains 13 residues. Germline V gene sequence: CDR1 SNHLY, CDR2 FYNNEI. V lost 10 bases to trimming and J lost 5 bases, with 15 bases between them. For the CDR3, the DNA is TGTGCCACCCATGGCGGGCCCCATCAGCCCCAGCATTTT. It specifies CATHGGPHQPQHF.

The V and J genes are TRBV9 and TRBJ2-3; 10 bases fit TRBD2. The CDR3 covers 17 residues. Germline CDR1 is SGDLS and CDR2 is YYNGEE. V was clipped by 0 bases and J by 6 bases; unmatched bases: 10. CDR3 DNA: TGTGCCAGCAGCGTAGTTGGGAGCGGGGGGGCCGCGGATACGCAGTATTTT. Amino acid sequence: CASSVVGSGGAADTQYF.

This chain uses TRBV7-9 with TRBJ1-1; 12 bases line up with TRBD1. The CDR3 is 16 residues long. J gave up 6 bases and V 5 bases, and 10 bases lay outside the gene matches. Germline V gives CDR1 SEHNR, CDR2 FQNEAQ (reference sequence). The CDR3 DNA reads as TGTGCCAGCAGCCGCCCGGGACAGGGGGCGGCCCCTGAAGCTTTCTTT. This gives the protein CASSRPGQGAAPEAFF.

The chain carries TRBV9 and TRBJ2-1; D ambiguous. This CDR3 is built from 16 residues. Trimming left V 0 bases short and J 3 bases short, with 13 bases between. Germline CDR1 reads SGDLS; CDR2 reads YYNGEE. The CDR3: CASSVEAGGHYNEQFF. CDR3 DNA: TGTGCCAGCAGCGTAGAGGCAGGTGGTCACTACAATGAGCAGTTCTTC.

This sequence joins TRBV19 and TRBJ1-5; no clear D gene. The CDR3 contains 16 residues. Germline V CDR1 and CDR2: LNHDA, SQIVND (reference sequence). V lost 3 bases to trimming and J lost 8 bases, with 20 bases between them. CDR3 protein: CASSISETRGGKPQHF. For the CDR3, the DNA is TGTGCCAGTAGTATCTCAGAGACACGAGGAGGGAAGCCCCAGCATTTT.

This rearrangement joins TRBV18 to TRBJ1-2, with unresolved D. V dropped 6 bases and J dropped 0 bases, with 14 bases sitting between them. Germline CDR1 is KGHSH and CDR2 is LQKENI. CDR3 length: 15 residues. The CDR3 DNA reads TGTGCCAGCTCGTCAAATCCCTCAGCTAACTATGGCTACACCTTC. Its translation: CASSSNPSANYGYTF.

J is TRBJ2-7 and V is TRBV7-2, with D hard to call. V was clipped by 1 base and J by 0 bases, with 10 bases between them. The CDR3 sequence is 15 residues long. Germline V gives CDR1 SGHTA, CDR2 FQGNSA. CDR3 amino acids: CASSLGSGVSYEQYV. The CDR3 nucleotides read TGTGCCAGCAGCTTAGGCTCCGGAGTCTCCTACGAGCAGTACGTC.

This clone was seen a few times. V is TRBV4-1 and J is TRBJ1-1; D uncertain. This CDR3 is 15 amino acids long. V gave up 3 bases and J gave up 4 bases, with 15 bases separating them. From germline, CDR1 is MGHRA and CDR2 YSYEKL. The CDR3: CASSQGARDLTEAFF. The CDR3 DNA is TGCGCCAGCAGCCAGGGAGCTCGAGATCTCACTGAAGCTTTCTTT.

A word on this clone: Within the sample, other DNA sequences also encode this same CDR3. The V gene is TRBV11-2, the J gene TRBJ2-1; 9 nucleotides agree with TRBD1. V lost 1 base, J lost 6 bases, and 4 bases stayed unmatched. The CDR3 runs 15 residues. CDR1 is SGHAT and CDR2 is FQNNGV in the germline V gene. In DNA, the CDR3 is TGTGCCAGCAGCTTAGGGACAGGGGCTGCCAATGAGCAGTTCTTC. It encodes CASSLGTGAANEQFF.

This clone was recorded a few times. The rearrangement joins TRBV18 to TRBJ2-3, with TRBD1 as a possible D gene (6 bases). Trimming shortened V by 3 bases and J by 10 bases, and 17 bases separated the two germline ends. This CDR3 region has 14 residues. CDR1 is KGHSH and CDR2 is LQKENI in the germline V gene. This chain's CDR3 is CASSPMEQGSAQYF. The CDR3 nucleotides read TGTGCCAGCTCACCGATGGAGCAGGGGTCAGCGCAGTATTTT.

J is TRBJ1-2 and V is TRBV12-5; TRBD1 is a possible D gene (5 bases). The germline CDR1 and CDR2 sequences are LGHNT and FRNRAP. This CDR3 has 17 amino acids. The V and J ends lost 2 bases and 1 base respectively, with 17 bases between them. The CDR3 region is CASGLNRERGDNYGYTF. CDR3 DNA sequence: TGTGCTAGTGGTTTGAACCGGGAACGGGGGGATAACTATGGCTACACCTTC.

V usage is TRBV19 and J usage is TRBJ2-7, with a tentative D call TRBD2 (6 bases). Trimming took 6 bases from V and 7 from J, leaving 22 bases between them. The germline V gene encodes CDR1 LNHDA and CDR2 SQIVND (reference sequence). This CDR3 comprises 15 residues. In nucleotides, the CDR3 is TGTGCCAGTAGCCCCTCCCGAAGCTGGAGGGAGGAGCAGTACTTC. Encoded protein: CASSPSRSWREEQYF. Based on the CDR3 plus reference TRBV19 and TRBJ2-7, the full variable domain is DGGITQSPKYLFRKEGQNVTLSCEQNLNHDAMYWYRQDPGQGLRLIYYSQIVNDFQKGDIAEGYSVSREKKESFPLTVTSAQKNPTAFYLCASSPSRSWREEQYFGPGTRLTVT.

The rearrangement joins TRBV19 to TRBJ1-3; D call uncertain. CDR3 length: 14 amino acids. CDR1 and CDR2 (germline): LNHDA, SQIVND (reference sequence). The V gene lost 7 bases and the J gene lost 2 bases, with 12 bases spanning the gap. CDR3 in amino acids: CASKADPAGNTIYF. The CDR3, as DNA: TGTGCCAGTAAGGCGGATCCGGCTGGAAACACCATATATTTT. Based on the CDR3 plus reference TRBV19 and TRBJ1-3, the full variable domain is DGGITQSPKYLFRKEGQNVTLSCEQNLNHDAMYWYRQDPGQGLRLIYYSQIVNDFQKGDIAEGYSVSREKKESFPLTVTSAQKNPTAFYLCASKADPAGNTIYFGEGSWLTVV.